Presented here are 9 T cell receptor beta chains from one specimen sequenced in a study of T cell responses to AZD1222 COVID-19 vaccine. Libraries were prepared by immunoSEQ multiplex PCR; TCRdb keeps only in-frame clonotypes and omits some of them. The top ten clones hold less than 1.3% of a sample with 150,000 or so clones, just over 90% of them seen once. The sample was peripheral blood, taken 28 days after the second AZD1222 dose. The receptor set was obtained from an adult who received the AZD1222 COVID-19 vaccine.

This chain's CDR3 is CASSRHRVGYGYTF. As DNA, the CDR3 is TGTGCCAGCAGTCGACACAGGGTAGGCTATGGCTACACCTTC. This chain joins TRBV6-5 and TRBJ1-2; the D gene is possibly TRBD1 (6 bases). Germline assignment: CDR1 MNHEY and CDR2 SVGAGI. The V end was cut by 5 bases, the J end by 4 bases, with 14 bases between. The CDR3 totals 14 residues.

CDR3 loop: CASSGVSGGKHEQFF. CDR3 sequence (DNA): TGTGCCAGCAGCGGTGTCAGCGGGGGGAAACATGAGCAGTTCTTC. V usage is TRBV9 and J usage is TRBJ2-1; the match to TRBD2 covers 9 bases. The V gene end was trimmed by 3 bases and the J gene end by 8 bases; junction bases not matched to a gene: 9. The CDR3 is made up of 15 amino acids. The V gene's germline CDR1 is SGDLS and CDR2 YYNGEE.

This chain connects TRBV5-1 to TRBJ1-2, with 8 bases matching TRBD1. CDR1 SGHRS and CDR2 YFSETQ come from the germline V gene. The CDR3 has 12 residues. The junction had 1 base not matched to a gene; V was cut back by 3 bases and J by 6 bases. The CDR3 spells CASSWTGNGYTF. In DNA, the CDR3 is TGCGCCAGCAGCTGGACAGGGAATGGCTACACCTTC.

CDR3 bases: TGTGCCAGCAGTCCCACTCCAGCAGATACGCAGTATTTT. Its translation is CASSPTPADTQYF. J is TRBJ2-3 and V is TRBV28; D ambiguous. The CDR3 contains 13 residues. Germline CDR1 reads MDHEN; CDR2 reads SYDVKM. V shed 5 bases and J shed 4 bases, with 10 bases lying between them.

In its sample, this clone was seen a few times. The chain uses TRBV5-6 and TRBJ1-1; D is ambiguous. CDR1 is SGHDT and CDR2 is YYEEEE in the germline V gene. The CDR3 contains 13 residues. Between the trimmed V and J ends, which lost 4 bases and 5 bases, there was a span of 12 bases. The CDR3 sequence is CASSPTWGTEAFF. CDR3 DNA: TGTGCCAGCAGCCCGACTTGGGGTACTGAAGCTTTCTTT.

V usage is TRBV6-5 and J usage is TRBJ1-1; no firm D call. CDR3 length: 13 residues. In germline, CDR1 is MNHEY, CDR2 SVGAGI. The V end was cut by 2 bases, the J end by 4 bases, with 8 bases between. The CDR3 nucleotides read TGTGCCAGCAGTTACAGTTTTGGCACTGAAGCTTTCTTT. Protein: CASSYSFGTEAFF.

The V call is TRBV5-6, the J call TRBJ1-1, with D tentatively TRBD1 (6 bases). Germline values: CDR1 SGHDT, CDR2 YYEEEE. This CDR3 spans 15 amino acids. V lost 0 bases and J lost 5, with 14 bases in between. The CDR3 nucleotides are TGTGCCAGCAGCTTGGGTGGGGGCGCGACGACTGAAGCTTTCTTT. Translating gives CASSLGGGATTEAFF.

The chain joins TRBV14 to TRBJ1-1, with no clear D. The V end lost 4 bases, the J end lost 4 bases, and 10 bases lay between the germline ends. The length of the CDR3 is 13 residues. Germline V gives CDR1 SGHDN, CDR2 FVKESK. The CDR3 sequence: CASSPNMGTEAFF. The CDR3 region has the DNA TGTGCCAGCAGCCCTAATATGGGCACTGAAGCTTTCTTT. Filled out from reference TRBV14 and TRBJ1-1, the complete variable domain reads EAGVTQFPSHSVIEKGQTVTLRCDPISGHDNLYWYRRVMGKEIKFLLHFVKESKQDESGMPNNRFLAERTGGTYSTLKVQPAELEDSGVYFCASSPNMGTEAFFGQGTRLTVV.

The chain links TRBV2 to TRBJ1-2; D remains unclear. V lost 4 bases and J 0 bases, leaving 12 bases between the germline ends. This CDR3 is built from 15 residues. Germline V gives CDR1 SNHLY, CDR2 FYNNEI. CDR3 sequence: CASSVSSGSNYGYTF. CDR3 coding DNA: TGTGCCAGCAGTGTATCGAGTGGGTCTAACTATGGCTACACCTTC.